This TCR beta chain was recorded in a study of PD-1 blockade in classical Hodgkin lymphoma (dated by TCRdb to the early 2020s). For the wider study: Nivolumab dosing was 3 mg/kg intravenously every 2 weeks, continuing until either disease progression or unacceptable toxicity. To define a peripheral blood immune signature of response to PD-1 blockade in classical Hodgkin lymphoma, the study combined TCR beta sequencing with CyTOF.

The Qiagen DNeasy kit was used to extract genomic DNA from unsorted PBMCs and from the negatively selected CD4+ and CD8+ fractions. TCR beta CDR3 regions were subjected to amplification by immunoSEQ multiplex PCR with primers that anneal to V and J segments. A synthetic immune receptor repertoire was used to minimize amplification bias, and any remaining bias was removed computationally after sequencing. The authors' pipeline ran thus. Repertoire diversity was quantified as the Shannon entropy index using custom Python scripts. Unsorted, CD4+ and CD8+ repertoires were examined separately, except in combined analyses, for which CD4+ and CD8+ sequences were merged in silico. A clone was considered expanded if an increase in frequency of at least 2-fold after treatment relative to C1D1 was found, and a pseudocount of 0.5 was applied to clones undetected at baseline. Clones with 0 or 1 copy at C1D1 were classified as singleton clones, and clones with 2 or more copies were classified as non-singleton clones. By matching protein sequences in sorted samples from the same patient, clones expanded in unsorted samples were annotated as CD4+, CD8+ or unknown. Diversity changes from C1D1 to C4D1 were tested in paired samples using Wilcoxon tests. The source is immuneACCESS, and TCRdb retained only in-frame sequences with V and J called. Part of the clones is not carried over; for the studies checked, unresolved V genes explain less than half of this, and the remainder is unexplained. That table is the source of V, J and clone size, and D and trimming were worked out from the DNA. This sample gives under 80,000 clones in total; about 64% of them show up just once. The ten most abundant clones make up approximately 9.9% of the sample.

V has 4 bases trimmed and J has 6 bases trimmed; junction bases matching no gene number 7. The CDR3 sequence holds 15 residues, the cysteine and phenylalanine included. Only the CDR3 region is kept as DNA, spanning 45 bases read in frame from base 1. As encoded in the germline V gene, CDR1 is SGHRS while CDR2 is YFSETQ. The meaning of the sample's time point label: cycle 2 day 1 (C2D1) of nivolumab. Every trial patient had relapsed after autologous stem cell transplantation, and cohorts A, B and C differed in prior brentuximab vedotin exposure. The trial cohort comprised approximately 55 patients with relapsed/refractory classical Hodgkin lymphoma whose best overall responses were complete response, partial response or progressive disease. Trial patients were treated with single-agent nivolumab in the multi-cohort phase II CheckMate 205 trial. An independent review committee assessed best overall response by applying the 2007 International Working Group response criteria. Trial PBMCs were collected just before the start of nivolumab (C1D1) and during therapy at cycle 2 day 1 and cycle 4 day 1. Peripheral blood was collected in 8 mL Vacutainer Cell Preparation Tubes, from which PBMCs were isolated by centrifugation and then cryopreserved.

As regards this clone: It has no known antigen specificity. The sample holds no much larger clone one base away, and base qualities are not on file.

Points the paper makes about the study in general: Diversity was lower in patients who began nivolumab less than 1 year after ASCT, so these patients were left out of later analyses to avoid confounding by immune reconstitution. CD4+ but not CD8+ TCR diversity rose significantly by C4D1 (p=0.0027 vs p=0.16), most apparent in complete responders (p=0.02). Trial patients achieving complete response had baseline diversity similar to newly diagnosed patients, whereas partial responders and progressors had significantly lower diversity. Baseline TCR diversity was reported to be lower in newly diagnosed patients than in healthy donors, and even lower in relapsed/refractory patients. The study covered only a single clinical trial cohort, and the causes of the repertoire differences, possibly disease activity or prior therapy, were still not defined.

This chain joins TRBV5-1 to TRBJ2-2, with 9 middle bases fitting TRBD1. The TCR comes from a human donor with classical Hodgkin lymphoma. The specimen was peripheral blood mononuclear cells (PBMCs), collected before the second cycle of nivolumab. The CDR3 protein sequence reads: CASSGGTGSAGELFF. The DNA is as follows: TGCGCCAGCAGCGGAGGGACAGGGTCTGCCGGGGAGCTGTTTTTT.